Below, 9 T cell receptor beta chains from the same sample are listed, as sequenced in a study of T cells in Graves' hyperthyroidism and ophthalmopathy. Amplification of TCR beta CDR3 regions used RNA as the template. Researchers ran a first-round RT-PCR on the TCR CDR3 using the HTBI primer set. TCRdb re-analysed the multiplex PCR reads in MiXCR, keeping a single row per CDR3 protein. The sample yields some 300,000 distinct CDR3 sequences, more than 10% seen once. Sequenced material: blood. These receptors came from a woman in her twenties or thirties with Graves' hyperthyroidism that later progressed to Graves' ophthalmopathy.

The table lists this clonotype with many counts. The chain carries TRBV7-9 and TRBJ2-7; 8 nucleotides align to TRBD1. Germline values: CDR1 SEHNR, CDR2 FQNEAQ (reference sequence). The junction had 21 bases not matched to a gene; V was cut back by 8 bases and J by 3 bases. CDR3 length equals 18 residues. This CDR3 reads CASGSQFGTGRTIYEQYF. The CDR3 coding sequence is TGTGCCAGCGGTTCTCAATTTGGGACAGGCCGGACCATCTACGAGCAGTACTTC.

This clonotype was recorded many times. The chain recombines TRBV28 with TRBJ2-7, with 7 bases lining up with TRBD1. The V gene end was trimmed by 4 bases and the J gene end by 1 base; junction bases not matched to a gene: 7. The germline V gene has CDR1 MDHEN and CDR2 SYDVKM. This CDR3 contains 15 residues. The CDR3 loop is CASSSPGQLSYEQYF. The CDR3 nucleotides read TGTGCCAGCAGTTCCCCGGGACAGTTGTCCTACGAGCAGTACTTC.

This clonotype was observed many times. J is TRBJ2-7 and V is TRBV20-1; unclear D gene. Trimming removed 3 bases from V and 5 bases from J, with 14 bases in between. This CDR3 is 13 amino acids long. CDR1 is DFQATT and CDR2 is SNEGSKA in the germline V gene (reference sequence). The CDR3 nucleotides are TGCAGTGCTAGTGGGGAAGACCTCCACGAGCAGTACTTC. Translated, it gives CSASGEDLHEQYF.

This clonotype was observed at least ten times. J is TRBJ2-1 and V is TRBV10-3; 9 nucleotides align to TRBD1. Looked up from germline, CDR1 is ENHRY and CDR2 is SYGVKD. J was trimmed by 0 bases and V by 6 bases; bases with no gene match: 9. The CDR3 spans 17 residues. CDR3 sequence reads: CAISGTGTGISYNEQFF. CDR3 in DNA: TGTGCCATCAGCGGGACAGGGACCGGGATCTCCTACAATGAGCAGTTCTTC.

CDR3: CASSLDFSRETQYF. Written as DNA, the CDR3 is TGTGCCAGCAGCTTAGACTTTAGTAGGGAGACCCAGTACTTC. V is TRBV7-9 and J is TRBJ2-5, with no clear D. V lost 1 base, J lost 5 bases, and 11 bases lay in between. CDR3 size: 14 residues. Germline V gene data show CDR1 as SEHNR and CDR2 as FQNEAQ (reference sequence).

The table lists this clonotype with many counts. This chain connects TRBV5-6 to TRBJ1-1; 11 bases line up with TRBD1. The germline V gene has CDR1 SGHDT and CDR2 YYEEEE. The V and J ends lost 5 bases and 7 bases, in that order; junction bases with no gene match: 10. The CDR3 extends over 15 amino acids. The CDR3 coding sequence is TGTGCCAGCAGACTTTGGGCGGGACAGGGGGGTGAAGCTTTCTTT. It specifies CASRLWAGQGGEAFF. Together with reference TRBV5-6 and TRBJ1-1, the CDR3 gives the full variable domain: DAGVTQSPTHLIKTRGQQVTLRCSPKSGHDTVSWYQQALGQGPQFIFQYYEEEERQRGNFPDRFSGHQFPNYSSELNVNALLLGDSALYLCASRLWAGQGGEAFFGQGTRLTVV.

This clonotype was counted ten times or more. CDR3 amino acids: CSAERQGADEKLFF. CDR3 coding DNA: TGCAGTGCTGAAAGACAGGGGGCGGATGAAAAACTGTTTTTT. V is TRBV20-1 and J is TRBJ1-4; TRBD1 matches at 10 bases. The CDR3 covers 14 residues. Germline V gene sequence: CDR1 DFQATT, CDR2 SNEGSKA (reference sequence). V dropped 5 bases and J dropped 6; count of bases not matched to a gene: 6.

As to this clonotype: One base away lies a much larger clone, so this may be a sequencing read error. The J gene is TRBJ1-3, the V gene TRBV18; D gene ambiguous. V lost 2 bases, J lost 0 bases, and 8 bases lay in between. Germline assignment: CDR1 KGHSH and CDR2 LQKENI. CDR3 length: 15 amino acids. CDR3 bases: TGTGCCAGCTCACCATCACCCAGCTCTGGAAACACCATATATTTT. Encoded protein: CASSPSPSSGNTIYF.

This clonotype has a handful of counts. This chain connects TRBV7-3 to TRBJ2-3, with unresolved D. CDR1 SGHTA and CDR2 FQGTGA come from the germline V gene. Trimming stripped 5 bases from V and 2 bases from J, with 14 bases between. This CDR3 region has 15 residues. The CDR3 region has the DNA TGTGCCAGCAGCCCAAGAGGAACTGCCACAGATACGCAGTATTTT. It translates to CASSPRGTATDTQYF. Full variable domain (remainder filled in from reference TRBV7-3 and TRBJ2-3): GAGVSQTPSNKVTEKGKYVELRCDPISGHTALYWYRQSLGQGPEFLIYFQGTGAADDSGLPNDRFFAVRPEGSVSTLKIQRTERGDSAVYLCASSPRGTATDTQYFGPGTRLTVL.